The clone carrying this TCR beta chain was observed a single time. The patients serving as multiple sclerosis controls were treatment-naive. They had stable or active relapsing-remitting disease and fulfilled revised McDonald criteria. In contrast to the negatively isolated CD8+ and CD4+ T cells, TEMRA cells were FACS-enriched. RNA amounts of 0.5 to 1 ug underwent reverse transcription with random hexamers. An immunoSEQ multiplex PCR generated amplified TCR beta CDR3 products spanning 54 Vbeta and 13 Jbeta. Using its own MiXCR run on the immunoSEQ multiplex PCR reads, TCRdb lists one record per CDR3 protein. Of 190,000 or so distinct CDR3 sequences detected, roughly 96% appear once; the ten largest clones hold roughly 0.094%. This record comes from a study of CD8 T cells in Susac syndrome. The sequencing input was CD4+ T cells from PBMCs. The receptor was derived from a human donor with multiple sclerosis.

The CDR3 reads CASSNLATSTNEKLFF. The CDR3 DNA follows: TGTGCCAGCAGTAACCTTGCCACCTCAACTAATGAAAAACTGTTTTTT. The J gene is TRBJ1-4, the V gene TRBV2; unclear D gene. This CDR3 has 16 residues. Trimming took off 5 bases at V and 0 bases at J, with 13 bases between the two ends. Per the germline V gene, CDR1 is SNHLY and CDR2 is FYNNEI.